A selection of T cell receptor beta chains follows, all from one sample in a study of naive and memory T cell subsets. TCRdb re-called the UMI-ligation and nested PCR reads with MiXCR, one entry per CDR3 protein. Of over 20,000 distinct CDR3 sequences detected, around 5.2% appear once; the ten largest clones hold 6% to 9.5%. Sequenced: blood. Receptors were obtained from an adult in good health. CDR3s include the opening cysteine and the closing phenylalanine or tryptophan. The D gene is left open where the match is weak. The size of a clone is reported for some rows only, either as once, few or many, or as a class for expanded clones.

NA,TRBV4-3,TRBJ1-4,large,CASSQEDGKLFF,TGCGCCAGCAGCCAAGAGGACGGAAAACTGTTTTTT
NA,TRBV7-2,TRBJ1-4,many,CASSLERGLNEKLFF,TGTGCCAGCAGCTTAGAAAGGGGACTTAATGAAAAACTGTTTTTT
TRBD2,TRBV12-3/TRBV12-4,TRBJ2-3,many,CASSFSGRTDTQYF,TGTGCCAGCAGTTTTAGCGGGAGGACAGATACGCAGTATTTT
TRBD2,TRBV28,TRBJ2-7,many,CASSLSGSAGYEQYF,TGTGCCAGCAGTTTAAGCGGGAGTGCCGGGTACGAGCAGTACTTC
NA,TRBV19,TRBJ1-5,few,CASTTVYSNQPQHF,TGTGCCAGTACGACAGTTTACAGCAATCAGCCCCAGCATTTT
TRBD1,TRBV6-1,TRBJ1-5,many,CASSEQGQTGSSNQPQHF,TGTGCCAGCAGTGAACAGGGCCAGACAGGGAGCAGCAATCAGCCCCAGCATTTT
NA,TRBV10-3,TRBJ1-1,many,CAIRNQGRNTEAFF,TGTGCCATCAGGAATCAGGGACGGAACACTGAAGCTTTCTTT
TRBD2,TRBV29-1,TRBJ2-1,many,CSILAGYNEQFF,TGCAGCATCTTAGCGGGGTACAATGAGCAGTTCTTC
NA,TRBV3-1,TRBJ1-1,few,CASSQQVRNTEAFF,TGTGCCAGCAGCCAACAGGTGAGGAACACTGAAGCTTTCTTT
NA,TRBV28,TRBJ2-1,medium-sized,CASSPRLAYNEQFF,TGTGCCAGCAGTCCACGACTAGCCTACAATGAGCAGTTCTTC
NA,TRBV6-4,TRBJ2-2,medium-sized,CASSDSDTGELFF,TGTGCCAGCAGTGACTCTGACACCGGGGAGCTGTTTTTT
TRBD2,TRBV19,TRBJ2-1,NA,CASRGRTSGTNNEQFF,TGTGCCAGTAGGGGCCGGACTAGCGGGACCAACAATGAGCAGTTCTTC
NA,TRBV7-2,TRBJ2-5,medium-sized,CASSLDPLIGTQYF,TGTGCCAGCAGCTTAGACCCCCTAATAGGGACCCAGTACTTC
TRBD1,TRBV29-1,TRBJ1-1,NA,CSVKTGRPEAFF,TGCAGCGTGAAGACAGGGAGGCCTGAAGCTTTCTTT
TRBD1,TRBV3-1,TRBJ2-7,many,CASSQESGTGINEQYF,TGTGCCAGCAGCCAAGAAAGTGGGACAGGTATCAACGAGCAGTACTTC
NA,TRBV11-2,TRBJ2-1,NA,CASSLVGRSDEQFF,TGTGCCAGCAGCTTAGTCGGCCGCTCAGATGAGCAGTTCTTC
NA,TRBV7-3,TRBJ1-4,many,CASSPTSWIMTREKLFF,TGTGCCAGCAGCCCTACCTCCTGGATCATGACGCGTGAAAAACTGTTTTTT
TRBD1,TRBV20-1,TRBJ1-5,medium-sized,CSAALTGSGIQPQHF,TGCAGTGCCGCATTGACAGGGTCGGGTATACAGCCCCAGCATTTT
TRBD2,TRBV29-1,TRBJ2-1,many,CSVGGGLAGDEQFF,TGCAGCGTTGGGGGAGGGCTAGCGGGAGATGAGCAGTTCTTC
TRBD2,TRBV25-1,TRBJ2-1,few,CASSLPGLAGLYNEQFF,TGTGCCAGCAGTCTCCCTGGTCTAGCGGGCCTCTACAATGAGCAGTTCTTC
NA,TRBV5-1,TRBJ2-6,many,CASSLMQGIGSGANVLTF,TGCGCCAGCTCCTTAATGCAGGGGATAGGCTCTGGGGCCAACGTCCTGACTTTC
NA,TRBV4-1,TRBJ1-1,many,CASSQGRRSISTEAFF,TGCGCCAGCAGCCAAGGCCGACGCAGTATTTCGACTGAAGCTTTCTTT
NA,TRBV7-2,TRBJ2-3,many,CASSLVDNTQYF,TGTGCCAGCAGCTTAGTAGATAATACGCAGTATTTT
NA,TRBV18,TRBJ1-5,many,CASSQGQPNQPQHF,TGTGCCAGCTCACAAGGACAGCCTAATCAGCCCCAGCATTTT
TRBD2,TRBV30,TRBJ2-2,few,CAWTLAGVGTSTGELFF,TGTGCCTGGACCCTAGCGGGAGTTGGGACGAGCACCGGGGAGCTGTTTTTT
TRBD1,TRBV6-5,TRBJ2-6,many,CASSGTGGAGANVLTF,TGTGCCAGCAGCGGGACAGGGGGCGCCGGGGCCAACGTCCTGACTTTC
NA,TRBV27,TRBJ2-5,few,CASSWGQGGGETQYF,TGTGCCAGCAGTTGGGGACAGGGCGGGGGGGAGACCCAGTACTTC
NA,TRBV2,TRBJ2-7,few,CASSGGLGTYEQYF,TGTGCCAGCAGTGGAGGACTGGGAACCTACGAGCAGTACTTC
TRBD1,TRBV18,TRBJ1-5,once,CTSTTGNNQPQHF,TGTACCAGCACGACAGGGAACAATCAGCCCCAGCATTTT
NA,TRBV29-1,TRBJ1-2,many,CSATGPNYGYTF,TGCAGCGCCACCGGACCTAACTATGGCTACACCTTC
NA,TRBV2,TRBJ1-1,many,CASSGPGNTEAFF,TGTGCCAGCAGTGGACCCGGTAACACTGAAGCTTTCTTT
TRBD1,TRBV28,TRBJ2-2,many,CASSLGQGLVTGELFF,TGTGCCAGCAGCCTGGGACAGGGGCTAGTGACCGGGGAGCTGTTTTTT
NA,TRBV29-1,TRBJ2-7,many,CSVDGGPSYEQYF,TGCAGCGTTGATGGGGGGCCCTCCTACGAGCAGTACTTC
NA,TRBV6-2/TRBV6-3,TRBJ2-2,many,CASSFNTGELFF,TGTGCCAGCAGTTTTAACACCGGGGAGCTGTTTTTT
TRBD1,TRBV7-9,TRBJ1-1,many,CASSTTGEAFF,TGTGCCAGCAGCACGACAGGGGAAGCTTTCTTT
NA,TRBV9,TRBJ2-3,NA,CASSAMRADTQYF,TGTGCCAGCAGCGCGATGAGGGCAGATACGCAGTATTTT
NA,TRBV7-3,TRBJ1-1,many,CASSDFRSTEAFF,TGTGCCAGTTCGGACTTCCGGAGCACTGAAGCTTTCTTT
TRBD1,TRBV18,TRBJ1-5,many,CASSPGQGDQPQHF,TGTGCCAGCTCACCGGGACAGGGGGATCAGCCCCAGCATTTT
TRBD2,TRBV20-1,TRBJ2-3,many,CSAHILAGGPNTQYF,TGCAGTGCCCATATACTAGCGGGAGGCCCAAATACGCAGTATTTT
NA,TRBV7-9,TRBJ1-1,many,CASSRAAEAFF,TGTGCCAGCAGCCGAGCGGCTGAAGCTTTCTTT
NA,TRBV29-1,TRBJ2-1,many,CSVEVGEQFF,TGCAGCGTTGAGGTTGGGGAGCAGTTCTTC
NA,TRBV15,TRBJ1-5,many,CATSLRFNQPQHF,TGTGCCACCAGCCTCAGGTTCAATCAGCCCCAGCATTTT
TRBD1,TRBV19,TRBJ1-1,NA,CASSLGEGAAEAFF,TGTGCCAGTAGCCTTGGAGAGGGGGCCGCTGAAGCTTTCTTT
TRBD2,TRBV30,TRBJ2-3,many,CACDGVAGGVGTDTQYF,TGTGCCTGTGATGGGGTAGCGGGGGGAGTCGGCACAGATACGCAGTATTTT
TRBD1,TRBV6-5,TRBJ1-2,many,CASSYAGTGDGYTF,TGTGCCAGCAGTTACGCCGGGACAGGGGACGGCTACACCTTC
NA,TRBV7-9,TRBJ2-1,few,CASSPPFYNEQFF,TGTGCCAGCAGCCCTCCTTTCTACAATGAGCAGTTCTTC